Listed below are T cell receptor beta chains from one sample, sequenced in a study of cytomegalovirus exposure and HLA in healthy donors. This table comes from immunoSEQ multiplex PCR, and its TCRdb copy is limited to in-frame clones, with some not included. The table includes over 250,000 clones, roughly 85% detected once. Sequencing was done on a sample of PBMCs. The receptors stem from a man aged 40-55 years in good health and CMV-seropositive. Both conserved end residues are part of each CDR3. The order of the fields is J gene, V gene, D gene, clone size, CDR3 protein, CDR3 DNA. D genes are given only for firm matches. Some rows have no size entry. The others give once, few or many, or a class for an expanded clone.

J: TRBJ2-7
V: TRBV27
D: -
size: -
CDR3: CASSYSGSYEQYF
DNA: TGTGCCAGCAGTTACTCCGGGTCCTACGAGCAGTACTTC

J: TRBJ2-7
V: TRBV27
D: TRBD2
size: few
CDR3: CASSTTSGTSGRSLSYEQYF
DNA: TGTGCCAGCAGTACAACCTCGGGGACTAGCGGGAGGAGCCTCTCCTACGAGCAGTACTTC

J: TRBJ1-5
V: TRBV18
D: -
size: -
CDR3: CASSKQGNQPQHF
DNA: TGTGCCAGCTCAAAACAGGGTAATCAGCCCCAGCATTTT

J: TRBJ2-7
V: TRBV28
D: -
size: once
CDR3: CASSNRGERKSSYEQYF
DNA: TGTGCCAGCAGTAACCGGGGAGAAAGAAAAAGCTCCTACGAGCAGTACTTC

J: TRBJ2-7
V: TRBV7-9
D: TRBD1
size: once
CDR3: CASQGETYEQYF
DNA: TGTGCCAGCCAGGGGGAGACCTACGAGCAGTACTTC

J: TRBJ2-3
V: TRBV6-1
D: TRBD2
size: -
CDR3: CASSEDLAGSTDTQYF
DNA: TGTGCCAGCAGTGAAGATCTAGCGGGATCGACAGATACGCAGTATTTT

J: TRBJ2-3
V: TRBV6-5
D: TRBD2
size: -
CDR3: CATMANSGTSDTQYF
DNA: TGTGCCACCATGGCGAACAGCGGGACGTCAGATACGCAGTATTTT

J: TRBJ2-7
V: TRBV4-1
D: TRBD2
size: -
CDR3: CASSQGGASGKGEQYF
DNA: TGCGCCAGCAGCCAAGGTGGGGCTAGCGGGAAGGGGGAGCAGTACTTC

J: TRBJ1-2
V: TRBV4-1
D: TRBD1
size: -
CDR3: CASGLSGTGAFSNYGYTF
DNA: TGCGCCAGCGGCCTGTCCGGGACAGGAGCCTTCTCTAACTATGGCTACACCTTC

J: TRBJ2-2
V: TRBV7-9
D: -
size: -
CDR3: CASRPDTGELFF
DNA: TGTGCCAGCAGACCAGACACCGGGGAGCTGTTTTTT

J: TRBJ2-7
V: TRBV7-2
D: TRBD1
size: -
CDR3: CASSPTSGTGGYEQYF
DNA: TGTGCCAGCAGCCCAACATCCGGGACAGGGGGGTACGAGCAGTACTTC

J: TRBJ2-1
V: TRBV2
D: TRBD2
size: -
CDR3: CASSDLAGGPNEQFF
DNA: TGTGCCAGCAGCGACCTAGCGGGAGGGCCGAATGAGCAGTTCTTC

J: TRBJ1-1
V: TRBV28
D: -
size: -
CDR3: CASSLAGGGTEAFF
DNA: TGTGCCAGCAGTTTAGCCGGCGGCGGAACTGAAGCTTTCTTT

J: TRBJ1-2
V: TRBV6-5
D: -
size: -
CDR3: CASSYGGAGANYGYTF
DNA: TGTGCCAGCAGTTACGGAGGGGCGGGGGCTAACTATGGCTACACCTTC

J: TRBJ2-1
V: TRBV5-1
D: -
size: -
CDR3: CASSLGTTVSYNGQFF
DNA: TGCGCCAGCAGCTTGGGGACTACCGTAAGCTACAATGGGCAGTTCTTC